This T cell receptor (beta chain) emerged from a study of CD8 T cells in Susac syndrome. An input of about 0.5 to 1 ug of RNA was subjected to reverse transcription using random hexamers. Amplification of TCR beta CDR3 by immunoSEQ multiplex PCR spanned 54 Vbeta and 13 Jbeta. TCRdb used MiXCR to reprocess the immunoSEQ multiplex PCR reads, holding one entry per CDR3 protein. The table lists roughly 200,000 distinct CDR3 sequences, approximately 94% of them singletons. From blood CD8+ and CD4+ T cells, the TCR beta chain was sequenced. Those who served as multiple sclerosis controls were treatment-naive patients with stable or active relapsing-remitting disease. In contrast to the negatively isolated CD8+ and CD4+ T cells, TEMRA cells were FACS-enriched. Trimming stripped 1 base from V and 10 bases from J, with 11 bases between. Germline V gene data show CDR1 as SGHDN and CDR2 as FVKESK. The length of the CDR3 is 13 residues.

This sequence originates from a human donor with multiple sclerosis. The chain recombines TRBV14 with TRBJ2-1; D is undetermined. Source material: CD4+ T cells from PBMCs. The CDR3 protein is CASSQVTVSEQFF. The CDR3 DNA is TGTGCCAGCAGCCAAGTCACAGTAAGCGAGCAGTTCTTC.